This passage covers 14 T cell receptor beta chains from one sample sequenced in a study of cytomegalovirus exposure and HLA in healthy donors. The method was immunoSEQ multiplex PCR; TCRdb's version includes in-frame clones alone and lacks a portion of them. The sample consists of 150,000 to 200,000 clones, approximately 87% of them appearing once. The sample comprised PBMCs. Receptor source: a woman aged 25-40 years in good health and CMV-seronegative.

This clone has more than one count but fewer than ten. This chain connects TRBV27 to TRBJ1-1, with TRBD1 matching over 8 bases. Trimming removed 7 bases from V and 4 bases from J; junction bases left unmatched: 5. Looked up from germline, CDR1 is MNHEY and CDR2 is SMNVEV (reference sequence). The CDR3 spans 13 residues. In DNA form, the CDR3 reads TGTGCCAGCACCAGAACAGGGGGCACTGAAGCTTTCTTT. As protein: CASTRTGGTEAFF.

The chain has TRBV2 and TRBJ2-7; possibly TRBD1 for D (7 bases). This CDR3 contains 13 residues. Germline loops: CDR1 SNHLY, CDR2 FYNNEI. V dropped 3 bases and J dropped 3 bases, with 9 bases sitting between them. The CDR3 here is CASSDQGGYEQYF. CDR3 coding DNA: TGTGCCAGCAGTGATCAGGGGGGCTACGAGCAGTACTTC.

As DNA, the CDR3 is TGTGCCAGCAGCTTGGGACTAGCGGAACAAGAGACCCAGTACTTC. Encoded protein: CASSLGLAEQETQYF. The chain joins TRBV11-3 to TRBJ2-5; 11 bases agree with TRBD2. Losses at the gene ends were 3 bases for V and 2 bases for J; bases not matched to a gene: 2. Germline V lookup: CDR1 SGHNT, CDR2 YENEEA. The CDR3 length is 15 residues.

J is TRBJ1-5 and V is TRBV11-2, with TRBD1 as a possible D gene (5 bases). Between the trimmed V and J ends, which lost 6 bases and 3 bases, there was a span of 15 bases. There are 15 residues in the CDR3. Per the germline V gene, CDR1 is SGHAT and CDR2 is FQNNGV. The chain's CDR3 is CASSPDTYSNQPQHF. As DNA, the CDR3 is TGTGCCAGCAGTCCGGACACTTACTCCAATCAGCCCCAGCATTTT.

The chain combines TRBV4-1 with TRBJ2-7; TRBD2 might be the D (5 bases). Trimming pared 4 bases from V and 3 bases from J, leaving 13 bases between. CDR1 is MGHRA, CDR2 YSYEKL, per germline. CDR3 size: 14 residues. The CDR3: CASSPRGLNYEQYF. CDR3 nucleotides: TGCGCCAGCAGCCCAAGAGGACTCAACTACGAGCAGTACTTC.

The chain employs TRBV2 and TRBJ1-5, with TRBD1 as a possible D gene (6 bases). This CDR3 spans 14 amino acids. CDR1 and CDR2 (germline): SNHLY, FYNNEI. Trimming removed 3 bases from V and 5 bases from J, with 11 bases in between. CDR3 nucleotide sequence: TGTGCCAGCAGTGACAGGGGAGCGTATCAGCCCCAGCATTTT. Encoded protein: CASSDRGAYQPQHF.

J is TRBJ2-7 and V is TRBV10-3; 7 nucleotides match TRBD1. The CDR3 totals 16 residues. Trimming removed 3 bases from V and 0 bases from J; junction bases left unmatched: 8. Per germline, CDR1 ENHRY and CDR2 SYGVKD. The chain's CDR3 is CAISDRVSGGSYEQYF. The CDR3 bases are TGTGCCATCAGTGATCGTGTCTCAGGGGGCTCCTACGAGCAGTACTTC.

The chain carries TRBV2 and TRBJ2-1, with 11 nucleotides matching TRBD2. The CDR3 contains 17 residues. CDR1 is SNHLY and CDR2 is FYNNEI in the germline V gene. With 7 bases clipped from V and 3 bases from J, the junction kept 11 bases outside the gene matches. This CDR3 is CASISSGGEGRYNEQFF. DNA for the CDR3: TGTGCCAGCATTAGTAGCGGGGGGGAAGGCCGCTACAATGAGCAGTTCTTC.

V and J are TRBV2 and TRBJ2-7; D not resolved. Germline V CDR1 and CDR2: SNHLY, FYNNEI. V gave up 2 bases and J gave up 4 bases, with 12 bases separating them. The CDR3 extends over 14 amino acids. The CDR3 reads CASSELGIFYEQYF. The CDR3 nucleotides read TGTGCCAGCAGTGAATTGGGCATTTTTTACGAGCAGTACTTC. Full variable domain (rest looked up from reference TRBV2 and TRBJ2-7): EPEVTQTPSHQVTQMGQEVILRCVPISNHLYFYWYRQILGQKVEFLVSFYNNEISEKSEIFDDQFSVERPDGSNFTLKIRSTKLEDSAMYFCASSELGIFYEQYFGPGTRLTVT.

V is TRBV6-6 and J is TRBJ1-3, with D unclear. The ends were cut back, 6 bases at V and 0 bases at J, with 6 bases in the middle. The CDR3 runs to 13 residues. Germline CDR1 is MNHNY and CDR2 is SVGAGI (reference sequence). This chain's CDR3 is CASRQSSGNTIYF. DNA for the CDR3: TGTGCCAGCAGACAGAGCTCTGGAAACACCATATATTTT.

The chain uses TRBV19 and TRBJ1-5; D is ambiguous. V shed 7 bases and J shed 7 bases, with 20 bases lying between them. The germline CDR1 and CDR2 sequences are LNHDA and SQIVND (reference sequence). The CDR3 has 15 amino acids. As DNA, the CDR3 is TGTGCCAGTACCGACGCAGCTGGCGGGATACAGCCCCAGCATTTT. It is translated as CASTDAAGGIQPQHF.

The chain uses TRBV5-6 and TRBJ1-1; D is perhaps TRBD1 (6 bases). Germline lookup yields CDR1 SGHDT and CDR2 YYEEEE. The V and J ends lost 0 bases and 5 bases respectively, with 11 bases between them. The CDR3 is made up of 14 amino acids. This CDR3 reads CASSLEGVRTEAFF. The DNA of the CDR3 is TGTGCCAGCAGCTTGGAGGGGGTTAGGACTGAAGCTTTCTTT.

The rearrangement joins TRBV27 to TRBJ2-5; possible D gene TRBD2, 7 bases. The germline CDR1 and CDR2 sequences are MNHEY and SMNVEV (reference sequence). The CDR3 has 14 residues. Deletions cut 8 bases from V and 5 bases from J, with 18 bases between. As DNA, the CDR3 is TGTGCCAGCGGGGCGGGGGCCCAATGGGAGACCCAGTACTTC. As protein: CASGAGAQWETQYF.

This chain uses TRBV6-5 with TRBJ1-2, with D possibly matching TRBD1 (6 bases). CDR3 length: 14 amino acids. Germline lookup yields CDR1 MNHEY and CDR2 SVGAGI. V was pared by 5 bases and J by 2 bases, with 12 bases between. The CDR3 region has the DNA TGTGCCAGCAGTCCCTACAGGGACAACTATGGCTACACCTTC. It specifies CASSPYRDNYGYTF.